This TCR beta chain was observed in a study of PD-1 blockade in classical Hodgkin lymphoma. Profiled with immunoSEQ multiplex PCR; TCRdb holds only in-frame clones, not every one. This table has 22,000 or so clones, 77% appearing once. All patients experienced relapse after autologous stem cell transplantation, and brentuximab vedotin exposure was variable. Complete response, partial response or progressive disease were the best responses. The ends were cut back, 3 bases at V and 2 bases at J, with 8 bases in the middle. Germline assignment: CDR1 SGHAT and CDR2 FQNNGV. CDR3 length equals 13 residues. The clonotype was recovered from a human donor with classical Hodgkin lymphoma. The sequenced sample was peripheral blood mononuclear cells (PBMCs), obtained before the second cycle of nivolumab. The chain employs TRBV11-2 and TRBJ2-7, with D unresolved. This CDR3 is CASSFQITYEQYF. The CDR3 DNA sequence: TGTGCCAGCAGCTTTCAGATTACCTACGAGCAGTACTTC.